The clone carrying this T cell receptor beta chain was counted between two and nine times. Its target is not known. This record comes from a study of cytomegalovirus exposure and HLA in healthy donors. Overall study results and limits: Later analysis associated a missense DCLRE1C variant with TCR beta V- and J-gene trimming. Presence/absence analyses rested on an assumption that sequencing depth was roughly uniform across donors. Common viral pathogens were later found to be apparently linked to several of the most significant clusters.

The trim removed 7 bases at V and 2 bases at J, leaving 13 bases unmatched. The CDR3 runs 16 residues. Germline CDR1 and CDR2: MNHNY and SVGAGI (reference sequence). 13 Jbeta primers and 60 Vbeta primers were used for the PCR. Authors' processing steps: About 11 million shared chains were among the roughly 80 million unique TCR beta chains that a later analysis counted. Generated by immunoSEQ multiplex PCR, the TCRdb table keeps only in-frame clones and is missing some. Clone size and V and J calls were adopted from that table, with D and trimming inferred from the DNA. This sample yields about 140,000 clones, of which over 60% are seen a single time; about 5.3% belongs to the top ten.

The chain couples TRBV6-6 to TRBJ2-7; 8 bases map to TRBD1. The sequencing sample was made of PBMCs. The receptor's source is a woman in her forties or fifties in good health and CMV-seronegative. The CDR3, as DNA: TGTGCCAGCAATCAGATCGGGCACAGGGGGACCTACGAGCAGTACTTC. Translating it yields CASNQIGHRGTYEQYF.